This TCR beta chain is from a study of blood T cells in healthy people across ages. Those donating, healthy Caucasian individuals from Russia, were aged about 6 to 95. Total RNA, at least 6 micrograms per sample, came from PBMCs. Study findings and constraints: Since the PBMCs were unsorted, naive and antigen-experienced cells could not be conclusively compared.

With respect to this clonotype: Its antigen is unknown.

For the second PCR, which ran for roughly 6 to 11 cycles, a sample-barcoded 5' primer and a J-beta primer mix were used. MiXCR was run by TCRdb on the 5' RACE reads, yielding one entry per CDR3 protein. The table lists about 1,600,000 distinct CDR3 sequences, 42% of them singletons. V lost 1 base, J lost 3 bases, and 10 bases lay in between. The CDR3 is 14 amino acids. Germline V gene sequence: CDR1 SNHLY, CDR2 FYNNEI. The chain employs TRBV2 and TRBJ2-7; no reliable D call. The TCR sequence derives from a woman aged 18 to 35 in good health. Sample: blood. CDR3 in amino acids: CASSEGIGYYEQYF. The CDR3 nucleotides read TGTGCCAGCAGTGAAGGTATAGGGTACTACGAGCAGTACTTC.